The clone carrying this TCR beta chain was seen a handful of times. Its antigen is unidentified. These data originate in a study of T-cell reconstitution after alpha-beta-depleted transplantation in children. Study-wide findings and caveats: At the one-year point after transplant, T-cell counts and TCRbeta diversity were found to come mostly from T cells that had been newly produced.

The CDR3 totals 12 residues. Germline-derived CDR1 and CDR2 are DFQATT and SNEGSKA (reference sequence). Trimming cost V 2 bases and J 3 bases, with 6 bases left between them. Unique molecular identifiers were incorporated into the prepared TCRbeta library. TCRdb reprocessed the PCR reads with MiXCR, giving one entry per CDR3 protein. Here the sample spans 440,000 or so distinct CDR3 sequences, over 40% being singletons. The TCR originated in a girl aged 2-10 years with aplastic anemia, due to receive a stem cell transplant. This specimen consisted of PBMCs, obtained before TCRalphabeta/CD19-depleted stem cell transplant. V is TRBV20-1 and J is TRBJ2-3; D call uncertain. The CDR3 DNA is TGCAGTGCTAGACCCGGGACAGATACGCAGTATTTT. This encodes CSARPGTDTQYF.